The 14 T cell receptor beta chains below all came from one sample that was sequenced in a study of radiation and T cells in renal cell carcinoma. The repertoire was sequenced with immunoSEQ multiplex PCR; TCRdb's copy has only in-frame clones and lacks some. This sample carries around 99,000 clones, around 80% of them seen once, and the ten largest clones take around 7.9%. Time point here: blood 4 weeks post-SBRT, at nephrectomy. Treatment indicated: 15 Gy SBRT to primary tumor, nephrectomy 4 weeks later. This sample comprised blood, obtained from a patient whose treatment included radiotherapy and nephrectomy. Every receptor here comes from a man aged 55 to 70 with renal cell carcinoma.

This chain joins TRBV2 and TRBJ2-7; the match to TRBD2 covers 8 bases. V lost 7 bases and J lost 3; bases outside the gene matches: 11. Germline V gene lookup returns CDR1 SNHLY and CDR2 FYNNEI. The CDR3 loop spans 15 amino acids. The CDR3 here is CASTRRGLVFYEQYF. CDR3 bases: TGTGCCAGCACCCGCCGGGGACTAGTGTTCTACGAGCAGTACTTC.

The chain has TRBV28 and TRBJ1-5, with D possibly matching TRBD1 (5 bases). CDR3 length equals 11 residues. V lost 10 bases and J lost 5, with 9 bases in between. The germline CDR1 and CDR2 sequences are MDHEN and SYDVKM. The CDR3 bases are TGTGCCACCTCCAGGGATCAGCCCCAGCATTTT. It translates to CATSRDQPQHF.

The chain links TRBV28 to TRBJ2-7, with D possibly TRBD2 on 5 matching bases. V was pared by 8 bases and J by 4 bases, with 15 bases between. The CDR3 extends over 13 amino acids. Germline CDR1 is MDHEN and CDR2 is SYDVKM. The CDR3 protein is CASGPRPGYEQYF. The CDR3 bases are TGTGCCAGCGGACCCCGCCCGGGGTACGAGCAGTACTTC.

In DNA, the CDR3 is TGTGCCAGTAGACAATCTCACGGACAGGGCAATCAGCCCCAGCATTTT. Protein: CASRQSHGQGNQPQHF. The chain joins TRBV19 to TRBJ1-5; 7 nucleotides match TRBD1. The CDR3 consists of 16 residues. With 6 bases clipped from V and 2 bases from J, the junction kept 10 bases outside the gene matches. Germline CDR1 and CDR2: LNHDA and SQIVND (reference sequence).

The chain links TRBV7-6 to TRBJ2-3; D is undetermined. V gave up 1 base and J gave up 4 bases, with 3 bases separating them. CDR1 and CDR2 (germline): SGHVS, FNYEAQ. This CDR3 contains 12 residues. Here the CDR3 reads CASSLEPDTQYF. CDR3 DNA: TGTGCCAGCAGCTTAGAGCCAGATACGCAGTATTTT.

The rearrangement links TRBV19 to TRBJ1-2; maybe TRBD1 (5 bases). Looked up from germline, CDR1 is LNHDA and CDR2 is SQIVND (reference sequence). V gave up 3 bases and J gave up 8 bases, with 19 bases separating them. This CDR3 comprises 15 residues. CDR3 nucleotide sequence: TGTGCCAGTAGTATCATCCCCGGGGGGGATCTCGGCTACACCTTC. The encoded protein is CASSIIPGGDLGYTF.

V and J are TRBV6-1 and TRBJ1-1, with a weak D call TRBD1 (5 bases). This CDR3 contains 14 residues. Trimming took 4 bases from V and 6 from J, leaving 15 bases between them. The germline gives CDR1 MNHNS, CDR2 SASEGT. This CDR3 reads CASSVWGLGAEAFF. The CDR3, as DNA: TGTGCCAGCAGTGTTTGGGGGTTGGGCGCTGAAGCTTTCTTT.

This chain joins TRBV10-2 and TRBJ2-6; D possibly corresponds to TRBD2 (6 bases). Trimming took off 0 bases at V and 0 bases at J, with 9 bases between the two ends. The CDR3 covers 17 residues. Germline V lookup: CDR1 WSHSY, CDR2 SAAADI. Here the CDR3 reads CASSESSGDSGANVLTF. In DNA, the CDR3 is TGCGCCAGCAGTGAGTCGTCGGGGGACTCTGGGGCCAACGTCCTGACTTTC.

The J gene is TRBJ2-3, the V gene TRBV5-8; 9 bases are a match to TRBD2. CDR3 length equals 15 residues. With 0 bases clipped from V and 4 bases from J, the junction kept 3 bases outside the gene matches. Germline V CDR1 and CDR2: SGHTS, YDEGEE. The CDR3 loop reads CASSLGGRAADTQYF. CDR3 sequence (DNA): TGTGCCAGCAGCTTGGGCGGGAGGGCCGCAGATACGCAGTATTTT.

The chain has TRBV10-3 and TRBJ2-7, with 7 bases aligning to TRBD2. V dropped 2 bases and J dropped 0; count of bases not matched to a gene: 10. The V gene's germline CDR1 is ENHRY and CDR2 SYGVKD. The CDR3 has 17 residues. CDR3 coding DNA: TGTGCCATCAGTGAGCGTGGGGAGGGTAGGAGCTCCTACGAGCAGTACTTC. Residues: CAISERGEGRSSYEQYF.

A word on this clone: This may stem from a read error, because a much larger clone lies one nucleotide away. This same CDR3 is encoded by further DNA sequences in the sample. This chain links TRBV5-1 with TRBJ2-4, with 7 nucleotides matching TRBD1. This CDR3 is built from 13 residues. The germline gives CDR1 SGHRS, CDR2 YFSETQ. The CDR3 sequence is CASSTSRDSLQYF. The DNA for the CDR3 is TGCGCCAGCAGCACGTCCCGGGACAGTCTTCAGTACTTT. Full variable domain (outside the CDR3, taken from reference TRBV5-1 and TRBJ2-4): KAGVTQTPRYLIKTRGQQVTLSCSPISGHRSVSWYQQTPGQGLQFLFEYFSETQRNKGNFPGRFSGRQFSNSRSEMNVSTLELGDSALYLCASSTSRDSLQYFGAGTRLSVL.

This clone was seen more than once but under ten times. This chain uses TRBV19 with TRBJ2-1; D may be TRBD1 (7 bases). V lost 10 bases to trimming and J lost 12 bases, with 31 bases between them. The CDR3 extends over 16 amino acids. Germline CDR1 is LNHDA and CDR2 is SQIVND (reference sequence). The CDR3 region is CATKPPRQGGVYWQFF. DNA for the CDR3: TGTGCCACAAAACCACCCAGGCAGGGGGGTGTATATTGGCAGTTCTTC.

V gene TRBV28 combines with J gene TRBJ2-5, with 10 bases that match TRBD2. Germline V CDR1 and CDR2: MDHEN, SYDVKM. The CDR3 totals 15 residues. V trimming: 8 bases; J trimming: 2 bases; junction bases outside the gene matches: 8. In nucleotides, the CDR3 is TGTGCCAGCCTGGGGACTAGCGTATTTCAAGAGACCCAGTACTTC. Translation: CASLGTSVFQETQYF.

In this sample, this clone turned up once. The chain has TRBV5-1 and TRBJ1-2; D may be TRBD1 (5 bases). The CDR3 has 13 amino acids. Trimming shortened V by 2 bases and J by 3 bases, and 8 bases separated the two germline ends. The germline V gene encodes CDR1 SGHRS and CDR2 YFSETQ. This CDR3 is CASSFGADYGYTF. The CDR3 nucleotides are TGCGCCAGCAGCTTTGGGGCCGACTATGGCTACACCTTC.